A single sample gave rise to the 11 T cell receptor beta chains below, sequenced in a study of CD8 T cells in Susac syndrome. Random hexamers primed reverse transcription of about 0.5 to 1 ug RNA. Each CDR3 protein is one row after TCRdb ran MiXCR on the immunoSEQ multiplex PCR reads. The data show fewer than 250,000 distinct CDR3 sequences, with roughly 92% seen just once and around 0.1% held by the top ten. Source material: CD4+ T cells from PBMCs. The receptors originated from a human donor in good health.

This sequence joins TRBV6-2 or TRBV6-3 and TRBJ1-1; D unclear. The V and J ends lost 5 bases and 4 bases respectively, with 11 bases between them. The CDR3 has 13 residues. In germline, CDR1 is MNHEY, CDR2 SVGEGT. The CDR3 DNA is TGTGCCAGCAGTGAGGATTGGACCACTGAAGCTTTCTTT. The encoded protein is CASSEDWTTEAFF.

J is TRBJ2-5 and V is TRBV5-1; TRBD2 matches 13 bases. The CDR3 extends over 15 amino acids. The V gene end was trimmed by 2 bases and the J gene end by 3 bases; junction bases not matched to a gene: 1. CDR1 is SGHRS and CDR2 is YFSETQ in the germline V gene. CDR3 amino acids: CASSFGTSGEETQYF. The CDR3 bases are TGCGCCAGCAGCTTCGGGACTAGCGGGGAAGAGACCCAGTACTTC.

The CDR3 reads CSARRTDTQYF. CDR3 nucleotide sequence: TGCAGTGCTCGTAGGACAGATACGCAGTATTTT. The chain links TRBV20-1 to TRBJ2-3; D remains ambiguous. CDR1 and CDR2 from the germline V gene are DFQATT and SNEGSKA (reference sequence). This CDR3 region has 11 residues. The V and J ends lost 5 bases and 3 bases respectively, with 6 bases between them.

J is TRBJ1-1 and V is TRBV30; TRBD1 aligns across 9 bases. This CDR3 is 14 amino acids long. Germline values: CDR1 GTSNPN, CDR2 SVGIG (reference sequence). Trimming at V came to 3 bases and at J to 3 bases, leaving 5 bases not matched to a gene. This chain's CDR3 is CAWRKDRGYTEAFF. The CDR3 DNA reads TGTGCCTGGAGAAAGGACAGGGGATACACTGAAGCTTTCTTT.

The genes are TRBV7-2 and TRBJ1-2, with 9 nucleotides matching TRBD1. The germline V gene encodes CDR1 SGHTA and CDR2 FQGNSA. The CDR3 sequence is 14 residues long. V dropped 5 bases and J dropped 7; count of bases not matched to a gene: 8. CDR3 nucleotides: TGTGCCAGCAGCGAGCGGGGACAGGGAGGTGGCTACACCTTC. Translated: CASSERGQGGGYTF.

V usage is TRBV5-1 and J usage is TRBJ2-7; 11 positions agree with TRBD1. Germline V CDR1 and CDR2: SGHRS, YFSETQ. Losses at the gene ends were 2 bases for V and 6 bases for J; bases not matched to a gene: 7. The CDR3 is 15 amino acids. CDR3 nucleotides: TGCGCCAGCAGCTTACGGGACAGGGGGAAAGGCGAGCAGTACTTC. This codes for CASSLRDRGKGEQYF.

In this sample, this clonotype turned up once. The chain links TRBV9 to TRBJ1-6, with D perhaps TRBD1 (5 bases). The germline CDR1 and CDR2 sequences are SGDLS and YYNGEE. The CDR3 length is 13 residues. V gave up 7 bases and J gave up 14 bases, with 19 bases separating them. Here the CDR3 reads CASRTGTSPTLHF. As DNA, the CDR3 is TGTGCCAGCCGCACGGGGACGTCCCCGACCCTCCACTTT. The complete variable domain, with remaining parts taken from reference TRBV9 and TRBJ1-6, reads DSGVTQTPKHLITATGQRVTLRCSPRSGDLSVYWYQQSLDQGLQFLIQYYNGEERAKGNILERFSAQQFPDLHSELNLSSLELGDSALYFCASRTGTSPTLHFGNGTRLTVT.

The chain uses TRBV4-1 and TRBJ1-6; TRBD1 matches 7 bases. This CDR3 has 18 residues. Germline loops: CDR1 MGHRA, CDR2 YSYEKL. V gave up 2 bases and J gave up 4 bases; unmatched junction bases: 11. The CDR3, as DNA: TGCGCCAGCAGCCAAACTAGGACAGGAACTTCTTATAATTCACCCCTCCACTTT. This sequence encodes CASSQTRTGTSYNSPLHF.

The CDR3 loop is CASAHRGNTIYF. As DNA, the CDR3 is TGTGCCAGCGCTCACAGGGGAAACACCATATATTTT. The chain links TRBV19 to TRBJ1-3; tentative D call: TRBD1 (5 bases). This CDR3 comprises 12 residues. V lost 9 bases to trimming and J lost 4 bases, with 10 bases between them. Germline lookup yields CDR1 LNHDA and CDR2 SQIVND (reference sequence).

This chain uses TRBV2 with TRBJ2-3; tentative D call: TRBD1 (6 bases). The CDR3 is made up of 15 amino acids. Germline CDR1 is SNHLY and CDR2 is FYNNEI. Trimming took off 1 base at V and 3 bases at J, with 11 bases between the two ends. CDR3 region: CASSEEGVGTDTQYF. The CDR3 DNA reads as TGTGCCAGCAGTGAAGAGGGGGTTGGGACAGATACGCAGTATTTT.

The chain joins TRBV9 to TRBJ2-2, with TRBD2 matching 14 bases. V trimming: 3 bases; J trimming: 5 bases; junction bases outside the gene matches: 6. CDR1 is SGDLS, CDR2 YYNGEE, per germline. This CDR3 is 17 amino acids long. CDR3 DNA sequence: TGTGCCAGCAGCGGTGGACTAGCGGGGGGCGGGACCGGGGAGCTGTTTTTT. Translation gives CASSGGLAGGGTGELFF.